This paragraph covers one T cell receptor (beta chain) sequence. The germline CDR1 and CDR2 sequences are SGHNT and YENEEA. CDR3 length: 19 residues. Trimming removed 3 bases at V and 3 bases at J, with 24 bases between. In the authors' methods: Estimated nucleated cell counts came from reference gene primer amplification. Libraries were prepared by immunoSEQ multiplex PCR; TCRdb keeps only in-frame clonotypes and omits some of them. V, J and clone size derive from that table, while D and trimming were established from the DNA sequence. This table has roughly 120,000 clones, over 80% appearing once. The record originates from a study of blood T cell repertoires in COVID-19. Whole-study context: Italy, Spain and the United States were the sources of the convalescent and acute COVID-19 samples. Sample material is recorded as cDNA or gDNA derived from T cells, B-cell-depleted T cells, or PBMCs.

This sequence originates from a human donor in a cohort sampled during active COVID-19. The chain joins TRBV11-3 to TRBJ1-3; D remains unclear. Material: peripheral blood. For the CDR3, the DNA is TGTGCCAGCAGCTTGGTGGATTATCGGGCCCAGCGGGGTGGAAACACCATATATTTT. Amino acid sequence: CASSLVDYRAQRGGNTIYF. Drawing the rest from reference TRBV11-3 and TRBJ1-3, the complete variable domain is EAGVVQSPRYKIIEKKQPVAFWCNPISGHNTLYWYLQNLGQGPELLIRYENEEAVDDSQLPKDRFSAERLKGVDSTLKIQPAELGDSAVYLCASSLVDYRAQRGGNTIYFGEGSWLTVV.